The 9 T cell receptor beta chains presented below share a single source sample, sequenced in a study of blood T cell repertoires in COVID-19. Assay used: immunoSEQ multiplex PCR; TCRdb lists only in-frame clones, some missing. Among 93,000 or so clones listed, around nine tenths were seen once. The sequencing input was peripheral blood. These receptors came from a woman aged 80 or over in a cohort sampled during active COVID-19.

The gene calls are TRBV5-1 and TRBJ2-5; 11 bases map to TRBD2. Losses at the gene ends were 7 bases for V and 0 bases for J; bases not matched to a gene: 14. The germline V gene has CDR1 SGHRS and CDR2 YFSETQ. The CDR3 sequence is 18 residues long. This CDR3 reads CASLLGTSGTPYQETQYF. The CDR3 nucleotides read TGCGCCAGCCTGCTCGGGACTAGCGGAACCCCGTACCAAGAGACCCAGTACTTC. The full variable domain, rest sourced from reference TRBV5-1 and TRBJ2-5, is KAGVTQTPRYLIKTRGQQVTLSCSPISGHRSVSWYQQTPGQGLQFLFEYFSETQRNKGNFPGRFSGRQFSNSRSEMNVSTLELGDSALYLCASLLGTSGTPYQETQYFGPGTRLLVL.

The chain links TRBV10-2 to TRBJ2-3; 11 bases align to TRBD2. The CDR3 runs to 16 residues. From germline, CDR1 is WSHSY and CDR2 SAAADI. V lost 4 bases and J lost 5; bases outside the gene matches: 8. The CDR3 DNA follows: TGCGCCAGCAGTGGAACCGGGACTAGCGGAAGAGATACGCAGTATTTT. Translated, it gives CASSGTGTSGRDTQYF.

The chain couples TRBV19 to TRBJ1-5; 10 bases agree with TRBD1. The ends lost 1 base at V and 5 bases at J; junction bases unmatched: 20. Looked up from germline, CDR1 is LNHDA and CDR2 is SQIVND (reference sequence). This CDR3 is 21 amino acids long. This CDR3 is CASSIVQTGGHWGPQDQPQHF. The CDR3 DNA follows: TGTGCCAGTAGTATAGTTCAGACAGGGGGCCACTGGGGGCCCCAAGATCAGCCCCAGCATTTT.

The V call is TRBV3-1 (or the pseudogene TRBV3-2), the J call TRBJ2-5; D is possibly TRBD2 (6 bases). CDR1 and CDR2 from the germline V gene are LGHDT and YNNKEL (reference sequence). The CDR3 contains 16 residues. With 4 bases removed from V and 1 base from J, the gap between germline ends came to 16 bases. The CDR3 nucleotides are TGTGCCAGCAGCCTTTCGGGGGAGGAGGTCCAAGAGACCCAGTACTTC. This translates into CASSLSGEEVQETQYF.

The chain is built from TRBV19 and TRBJ2-7; D is possibly TRBD1 (5 bases). Trimming took 3 bases from V and 4 from J, leaving 10 bases between them. CDR3 length: 13 amino acids. Germline V gene lookup returns CDR1 LNHDA and CDR2 SQIVND (reference sequence). CDR3 nucleotides: TGTGCCAGTAGTATTCAGGGCGGTTACGAGCAGTACTTC. Protein: CASSIQGGYEQYF.

The table lists this clone with a count of one. The V call is TRBV21-1, the J call TRBJ2-5; the D call in the table, TRBD1, was not verified against the DNA. TRBV21-1 is annotated as a pseudogene. The CDR3 extends over 16 amino acids. The CDR3 nucleotides are TGTGCCAGCAGCAAGCAGGACAGGGAGATACAAGAGACCCAGTACTTC. Its protein product is CASSKQDREIQETQYF.

A single count supports this clone. CDR3 sequence: CASSLEGLTPEGYTF. In DNA, the CDR3 is TGTGCCAGCAGCTTAGAGGGACTCACCCCGGAAGGCTACACCTTC. This chain uses TRBV7-2 with TRBJ1-2; a possible D gene is TRBD1 (5 bases). Trimming left V 1 base short and J 8 bases short, with 17 bases between. The CDR3 consists of 15 residues. From germline, CDR1 is SGHTA and CDR2 FQGNSA.

This rearrangement joins TRBV5-1 to TRBJ2-5; D unclear. Germline V gene lookup returns CDR1 SGHRS and CDR2 YFSETQ. Trimming left V 0 bases short and J 2 bases short, with 8 bases between. The CDR3 is 14 residues long. The chain's CDR3 is CASSLGGVQETQYF. CDR3 DNA sequence: TGCGCCAGCAGCTTGGGAGGAGTTCAAGAGACCCAGTACTTC.

This clone was detected only once. J is TRBJ2-3 and V is TRBV10-2; the D gene is possibly TRBD1 (5 bases). Trimming shortened V by 3 bases and J by 8 bases, and 24 bases separated the two germline ends. The CDR3 has 17 amino acids. Germline-derived CDR1 and CDR2 are WSHSY and SAAADI. The CDR3 DNA sequence: TGCGCCAGCAGTGATAGCCCACCGTCTGGGGCCCACGGTACGCAGTATTTT. Translating it yields CASSDSPPSGAHGTQYF.